Presented here are 20 T cell receptor beta chains from one specimen sequenced in a study of blood T cell repertoires in COVID-19. Clones were sequenced by immunoSEQ multiplex PCR, and TCRdb holds only the in-frame ones, with some missing. The data show approximately 26,000 clones, roughly 82% seen once. Sequenced sample: peripheral blood. All receptors derive from a man of 80 years or more with active or convalescent COVID-19.

The CDR3 nucleotides read TGTGCCAGCAGCCCCGCGGGGCGAGGCTCCTACGAGCAGTACTTC. It yields the protein CASSPAGRGSYEQYF. The chain couples TRBV7-9 to TRBJ2-7; TRBD2 is a possible D gene (6 bases). Germline loops: CDR1 SEHNR, CDR2 FQNEAQ (reference sequence). This CDR3 region has 15 residues. Trimming removed 5 bases from V and 0 bases from J, with 14 bases in between.

This chain connects TRBV27 to TRBJ1-1, with D tentatively TRBD1 (5 bases). The CDR3 has 12 residues. Per the germline V gene, CDR1 is MNHEY and CDR2 is SMNVEV (reference sequence). The ends were cut back, 3 bases at V and 11 bases at J, with 13 bases in the middle. The CDR3 region has the DNA TGTGCCAGCAGTTTCCTCCAGGGTATGGCTTTCTTT. This encodes CASSFLQGMAFF.

This clone was observed once. The chain links TRBV4-1 to TRBJ2-1; D is uncertain. The germline gives CDR1 MGHRA, CDR2 YSYEKL. The CDR3 consists of 16 residues. Between the trimmed V and J ends, which lost 1 base and 9 bases, there was a span of 19 bases. The CDR3 loop reads CASSQGRAKRQSEQFF. The CDR3 region has the DNA TGCGCCAGCAGCCAAGGGAGAGCTAAACGGCAAAGTGAGCAGTTCTTC.

This clone was found once. The V gene is TRBV7-2, the J gene TRBJ1-6; a possible D gene is TRBD1 (5 bases). CDR3 length: 14 residues. V lost 2 bases, J lost 9 bases, and 11 bases lay in between. CDR1 is SGHTA, CDR2 FQGNSA, per germline. CDR3 loop: CASSLQGYGSPLHF. Written as DNA, the CDR3 is TGTGCCAGCAGCTTACAGGGATATGGTTCACCCCTCCACTTT.

The gene calls are TRBV5-6 and TRBJ2-6, with 7 bases lining up with TRBD1. This CDR3 comprises 15 residues. J was trimmed by 4 bases and V by 4 bases; bases with no gene match: 5. Germline V gene sequence: CDR1 SGHDT, CDR2 YYEEEE. The CDR3 here is CASSETGFGANVLTF. CDR3 nucleotides: TGTGCCAGCAGCGAGACAGGGTTCGGGGCCAACGTCCTGACTTTC.

The chain has TRBV2 and TRBJ1-5; TRBD1 aligns across 10 bases. V was pared by 6 bases and J by 3 bases, with 5 bases of the junction left unmatched. Looked up from germline, CDR1 is SNHLY and CDR2 is FYNNEI. The CDR3 loop spans 15 amino acids. The CDR3 loop reads CASRTGGAPNQPQHF. The CDR3 region has the DNA TGTGCCAGCAGGACAGGGGGCGCACCCAATCAGCCCCAGCATTTT.

The chain couples TRBV7-9 to TRBJ2-1; 8 bases are shared with TRBD1. Germline CDR1 is SEHNR and CDR2 is FQNEAQ (reference sequence). V shed 4 bases, J shed 0 bases, and the junction held 14 bases outside the gene matches. The CDR3 extends over 19 amino acids. The CDR3 protein is CASSYQWTGKRSSYNEQFF. The CDR3 DNA is TGTGCCAGCAGCTACCAGTGGACAGGGAAAAGGAGCTCCTACAATGAGCAGTTCTTC.

The rearrangement links TRBV5-1 to TRBJ1-1; 7 nucleotides align to TRBD1. The CDR3 is 15 amino acids. Germline CDR1 reads SGHRS; CDR2 reads YFSETQ. With 2 bases clipped from V and 2 bases from J, the junction kept 6 bases outside the gene matches. This CDR3 is CASSFGQVVNTEAFF. DNA of the CDR3: TGCGCCAGCAGCTTCGGACAGGTTGTCAACACTGAAGCTTTCTTT.

This chain connects TRBV10-3 to TRBJ1-2; D unresolved. The CDR3 consists of 14 residues. V was pared by 2 bases and J by 6 bases, with 13 bases between. CDR1 is ENHRY, CDR2 SYGVKD, per germline. The CDR3 nucleotides are TGTGCCATCAGTGAGGATAGGAGGGTTGATGGCTACACCTTC. It codes for CAISEDRRVDGYTF.

The CDR3 sequence is CASSFRLGRGNNYGYTF. In DNA form, the CDR3 reads TGTGCCAGCAGCTTTCGTCTGGGAAGGGGAAACAACTATGGCTACACCTTC. J is TRBJ1-2 and V is TRBV5-4; TRBD1 is a possible D gene (5 bases). CDR3 length equals 17 residues. V shed 2 bases and J shed 2 bases, with 19 bases lying between them. The V gene's germline CDR1 is SGHNT and CDR2 YYREEE (reference sequence).

For the CDR3, the DNA is TGTGCCAGCTCACCATCGCGCGGTATGAACACTGAAGCTTTCTTT. Translated, it gives CASSPSRGMNTEAFF. The chain joins TRBV18 to TRBJ1-1; D gene uncertain. Trimming took off 2 bases at V and 0 bases at J, with 10 bases between the two ends. Germline CDR1 and CDR2: KGHSH and LQKENI. The CDR3 runs to 15 residues.

The chain combines TRBV20-1 with TRBJ2-7; 7 bases fit TRBD2. The V gene's germline CDR1 is DFQATT and CDR2 SNEGSKA (reference sequence). The CDR3 contains 13 residues. With 3 bases clipped from V and 3 bases from J, the junction kept 5 bases outside the gene matches. The CDR3 bases are TGCAGTGCTAGTGGGGCTAGCGGCTACGAGCAGTACTTC. This gives the protein CSASGASGYEQYF.

The rearrangement joins TRBV10-3 to TRBJ2-2; the D is unclear. Trimming took off 3 bases at V and 1 base at J, with 6 bases between the two ends. The germline V gene has CDR1 ENHRY and CDR2 SYGVKD. CDR3 size: 14 residues. The CDR3 here is CAISDLMNTGELFF. In nucleotides, the CDR3 is TGTGCCATCAGTGACCTTATGAACACCGGGGAGCTGTTTTTT.

J is TRBJ2-5 and V is TRBV6-5; tentative D call: TRBD1 (6 bases). V lost 4 bases, J lost 4 bases, and 7 bases lay in between. The germline CDR1 and CDR2 sequences are MNHEY and SVGAGI. This CDR3 is built from 12 residues. DNA for the CDR3: TGTGCCAGCAGTTCGGACAGAGAGACCCAGTACTTC. Protein: CASSSDRETQYF.

This chain connects TRBV18 to TRBJ1-2; D gene ambiguous. Germline V CDR1 and CDR2: KGHSH, LQKENI. The CDR3 consists of 13 residues. Between the trimmed V and J ends, which lost 7 bases and 2 bases, there was a span of 11 bases. The CDR3: CASLESGNYGYTF. The DNA of the CDR3 is TGTGCCAGCTTAGAATCGGGGAACTATGGCTACACCTTC.

CDR3 coding DNA: TGTGCCAGCAGCCCCCTCGGCGGGAGCAAGAATGAGCAGTTCTTC. Its translation: CASSPLGGSKNEQFF. The chain links TRBV7-9 to TRBJ2-1; 7 bases align to TRBD2. V shed 5 bases and J 7 bases; nucleotides not matched to a gene: 11. Germline-derived CDR1 and CDR2 are SEHNR and FQNEAQ (reference sequence). The CDR3 contains 15 residues.

The V call is TRBV28, the J call TRBJ1-3; no clear D. Germline assignment: CDR1 MDHEN and CDR2 SYDVKM. CDR3 length: 15 amino acids. V was shortened by 3 bases and J by 0 bases, with 9 bases between the two germline ends. The CDR3 sequence is CASSFAKVSGNTIYF. In DNA form, the CDR3 reads TGTGCCAGCAGTTTTGCTAAAGTCTCTGGAAACACCATATATTTT.

The V gene is TRBV2, the J gene TRBJ1-1, with D perhaps TRBD1 (6 bases). Trimming stripped 2 bases from V and 0 bases from J, with 13 bases between. CDR3 length: 16 amino acids. Germline CDR1 and CDR2: SNHLY and FYNNEI. CDR3 in amino acids: CASSEHLGQLNTEAFF. CDR3 bases: TGTGCCAGCAGTGAACATCTCGGACAGTTGAACACTGAAGCTTTCTTT. The full variable domain, its missing parts supplied by reference TRBV2 and TRBJ1-1, is EPEVTQTPSHQVTQMGQEVILRCVPISNHLYFYWYRQILGQKVEFLVSFYNNEISEKSEIFDDQFSVERPDGSNFTLKIRSTKLEDSAMYFCASSEHLGQLNTEAFFGQGTRLTVV.

The V gene is TRBV5-6, the J gene TRBJ2-1; D gene uncertain. Germline CDR1 reads SGHDT; CDR2 reads YYEEEE. Trimming took off 4 bases at V and 8 bases at J, with 19 bases between the two ends. This CDR3 has 15 residues. The CDR3 loop reads CASSRRSGGFDEQFF. As DNA, the CDR3 is TGTGCCAGCAGCAGACGGTCGGGTGGTTTCGATGAGCAGTTCTTC.

This chain connects TRBV10-3 to TRBJ2-1; 8 nucleotides line up with TRBD2. V lost 0 bases to trimming and J lost 5 bases; unmatched junction nucleotides: 12. This CDR3 has 18 amino acids. Per germline, CDR1 ENHRY and CDR2 SYGVKD. CDR3: CAISESALAGIRDNEQFF. In nucleotides, the CDR3 is TGTGCCATCAGTGAGTCAGCGCTAGCGGGTATACGGGACAATGAGCAGTTCTTC.